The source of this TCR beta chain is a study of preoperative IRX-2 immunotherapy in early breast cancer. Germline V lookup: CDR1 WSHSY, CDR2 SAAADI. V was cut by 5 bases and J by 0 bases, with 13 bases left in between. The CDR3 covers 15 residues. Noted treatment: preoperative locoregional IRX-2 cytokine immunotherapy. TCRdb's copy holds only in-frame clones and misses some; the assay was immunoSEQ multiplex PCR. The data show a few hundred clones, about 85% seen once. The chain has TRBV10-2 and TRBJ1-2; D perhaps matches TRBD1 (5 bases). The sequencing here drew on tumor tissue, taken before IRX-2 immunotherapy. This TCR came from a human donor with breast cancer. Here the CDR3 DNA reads TGCGCCAGCAGTTCCGGGAGGGGTCCTAACTATGGCTACACCTTC. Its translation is CASSSGRGPNYGYTF.